Below, one T cell receptor (beta chain) is given with its context. What it binds is unknown. V was trimmed by 5 bases and J by 5 bases, leaving 18 bases between them. The germline V gene encodes CDR1 SEHNR and CDR2 FQNEAQ (reference sequence). CDR3 length: 16 residues. This record comes from a study of PD-1 blockade in classical Hodgkin lymphoma. Here immunoSEQ multiplex PCR was the method, and the copy in TCRdb shows in-frame clones only, minus some. The sample has roughly 20,000 clones; approximately 89% are singletons. Specified time point: cycle 4 day 1 (C4D1), after more than five weeks of nivolumab. No patient escaped relapse after autologous stem cell transplantation, and brentuximab vedotin exposure varied. The study, taken as a whole, reports: In CD4+ cells, TCR diversity went up significantly by C4D1, but in CD8+ cells it did not. Baseline diversity in complete responders resembled that of newly diagnosed patients. Some patients began nivolumab under 1 year after ASCT. These patients were excluded from later analyses. The origin of the repertoire differences remains undefined, with disease activity or prior therapy as possible causes.

The chain recombines TRBV7-9 with TRBJ1-4; tentatively, D is TRBD1 (5 bases). The specimen comprised peripheral blood mononuclear cells (PBMCs), sampled before the fourth cycle of nivolumab. The sequence came from a human donor with classical Hodgkin lymphoma. This chain's CDR3 is CASSPSGPAVNEKLFF. DNA for the CDR3: TGTGCCAGCAGCCCATCGGGACCCGCGGTAAATGAAAAACTGTTTTTT.